This T cell receptor beta chain was retrieved from a study of blood T cell repertoires in COVID-19. Looking at the study overall: From the United States, Italy and Spain came samples of acute and convalescent COVID-19.

Sequenced by immunoSEQ multiplex PCR; TCRdb stores in-frame clones only, minus some. Among roughly 330,000 clones listed, about 90% were seen once. Enrolled through a virtual design, the participants were between roughly 18 and 100 years of age and came from 24 US areas. What the recovered Cohort 3 donors had was two negative PCRs, clearance, or symptom resolution. Sequencing input: PBMCs or T cells enriched from blood (not recorded which). This sequence originates from a woman aged 25 to 39 who had recovered from COVID-19.

CDR3 in amino acids: CASSSTMGQQETQYF. For the CDR3, the DNA is TGTGCCAGCAGCTCCACGATGGGACAACAAGAGACCCAGTACTTC. The chain has TRBV11-2 and TRBJ2-5, with a weak D call TRBD1 (6 bases). V was trimmed by 4 bases and J by 2 bases, leaving 14 bases between them. The CDR3 is 15 residues long. CDR1 is SGHAT and CDR2 is FQNNGV in the germline V gene.